This is a list of T cell receptor beta chains from one sample in a study of T cells in Graves' hyperthyroidism and ophthalmopathy. TCRdb re-analysed the multiplex PCR reads in MiXCR, keeping a single row per CDR3 protein. The sample comprises 490,000 or so distinct CDR3 sequences, about 16% of which are singletons, and approximately 30% rests with the top ten. Sequencing used blood. The receptor set was obtained from a young woman with Graves' ophthalmopathy. CDR3s include the opening cysteine and the closing phenylalanine or tryptophan. Each record gives: D gene, J gene, clone size, V gene, CDR3 DNA, CDR3 protein. A D gene is named only where the DNA matches it firmly. Clone size is stated in some rows and not others, as once, few, many or a class when expanded.

TRBD1	TRBJ1-4	once	TRBV28	TGTGCCAGCAGTTTTACCGGGACAGGCTGGGAAAAACTGTTTTTT	CASSFTGTGWEKLFF
NA	TRBJ1-1	NA	TRBV5-5	TGTGCCAGCAGCTTGTTCCACCCCACCCCTCCTGAAGCTTTCTTT	CASSLFHPTPPEAFF
TRBD2	TRBJ2-1	many	TRBV6-5	TGTGCCAGCAGTTACTCCCCTTTAGGAGCGGGAGGCGCGAATGAGCAGTTCTTC	CASSYSPLGAGGANEQFF
TRBD2	TRBJ2-1	many	TRBV20-1	TGCAGTGCTAGAGCGGGAGGGCCGGGGAATGAGCAGTTCTTC	CSARAGGPGNEQFF
NA	TRBJ2-3	few	TRBV9	TGTGCCAGCAGCGAGGGGGGGAGTAGCACAGATACGCAGTATTTT	CASSEGGSSTDTQYF
NA	TRBJ2-1	many	TRBV6-2/TRBV6-3	TGTGCCAGCAGTAGTGGCTTGTACGGAGTAGGTGAGCAGTTCTTC	CASSSGLYGVGEQFF
TRBD2	TRBJ2-3	many	TRBV6-4	TGTGCCAGCAGTGACGGGACTAGCGACACAGATACGCAGTATTTT	CASSDGTSDTDTQYF
NA	TRBJ2-1	NA	TRBV7-9	TGTGCCAGCAGCTTATTAGGCCGCGGAGTTAGCTACAATGAGCAGTTCTTC	CASSLLGRGVSYNEQFF
NA	TRBJ2-3	NA	TRBV6-2/TRBV6-3	TGTGCCAGCAGTTACCCGGACGAGAGGGGGGATACGCAGTATTTT	CASSYPDERGDTQYF
TRBD1	TRBJ2-7	few	TRBV15	TGTGCCACCAGCCGGGACAGGTCCTACGAGCAGTACTTC	CATSRDRSYEQYF
NA	TRBJ1-4	many	TRBV5-1	TGCGCCAGCAGCTACGCAGGGGATGATGAAAAACTGTTTTTT	CASSYAGDDEKLFF
NA	TRBJ1-1	many	TRBV30	TGTGCCTGGAGTGTTGAAGTGAACACTGAAGCTTTCTTT	CAWSVEVNTEAFF
NA	TRBJ1-1	many	TRBV7-8	TGTGCCAGCAGCCAAGGGGGTCACCGAAACACTGAAGCTTTCTTT	CASSQGGHRNTEAFF
NA	TRBJ1-1	many	TRBV28	TGTGCCAGCAGTCAACCAACATCTGCTTTCTTT	CASSQPTSAFF
TRBD1	TRBJ2-5	many	TRBV12-3/TRBV12-4	TGTGCCAGCAGCCTCGGACAGGGCCAAGAGACCCAGTACTTC	CASSLGQGQETQYF
TRBD1	TRBJ2-1	NA	TRBV7-2	TGCGCCAGCAGCCAAGATACCGGGACAGTTTACAATGAGCAGTTCTTC	CASSQDTGTVYNEQFF
TRBD2	TRBJ2-1	few	TRBV29-1	TGCAGCGTTGTTAGAGCTAGCGGGAGGAATGAGCAGTTCTTC	CSVVRASGRNEQFF
TRBD1	TRBJ2-1	many	TRBV5-8	TGTGCCAGCAGCTTGGATGGACAGGCTTACAATGAGCAGTTCTTC	CASSLDGQAYNEQFF
TRBD2	TRBJ2-1	many	TRBV5-1	TGCGCCAGCAGCTTGGTTGGCGGGAGCTCCTACAATGAGCAGTTCTTC	CASSLVGGSSYNEQFF
TRBD2	TRBJ2-3	many	TRBV10-3	TGTGCCATCAGTGATATCCTGGCTAGCGGGTCTAGCACAGATACGCAGTATTTT	CAISDILASGSSTDTQYF